The TCR beta chain under discussion was sequenced for a study of regulatory T cells in long-lasting Graves disease. Investigators prepared the TCR beta libraries by applying iRepertoire HTBI primers and Arm-PCR of CDR3 regions. TCRdb independently ran MiXCR on the multiplex PCR reads; one entry per CDR3 protein. Of 350,000 to 450,000 distinct CDR3 sequences listed, 15% are singletons. The sample holds a few counts of this clonotype. The length of the CDR3 is 13 residues. Trimming took off 10 bases at V and 3 bases at J, with 15 bases between the two ends. Germline loops: CDR1 MNHNS, CDR2 SASEGT. Time point described: newly diagnosed GD, antithyroid drugs for less than 3 months. RNA isolated from PBMCs was used to make the TCR library. The same sample was also used in a study of T cells in Graves' hyperthyroidism and ophthalmopathy. That publication notes: With the HTBI primer set, the TCR CDR3 went through a first round of RT-PCR.

The clonotype comes from a woman in her thirties with Graves disease. The source was peripheral blood mononuclear cells (PBMCs), collected at new diagnosis, from a patient treated with antithyroid drugs. The chain combines TRBV6-1 with TRBJ1-2, with D unresolved. The CDR3 DNA follows: TGTGCCACCCTTCGACCGGAGGACTATGGCTACACCTTC. Amino acids: CATLRPEDYGYTF.